In its sample, the clone carrying this T cell receptor beta chain was seen a few times. This specimen belongs to a study of graft-versus-host responses after intestinal transplantation. Study background: The whole recipient group had anti-thymocyte globulin induction followed by tacrolimus and steroids for roughly 3 years.

Plated together were around 200,000 CFSE-labeled responder cells and around 200,000 irradiated, violet-dye-labeled stimulator cells. The CDR3 sequence is 13 residues long. In germline, CDR1 is MNHEY, CDR2 SMNVEV (reference sequence). The V end was cut by 5 bases, the J end by 4 bases, with 12 bases between. Here immunoSEQ multiplex PCR was the method, and the copy in TCRdb shows in-frame clones only, minus some. The sample has tens of thousands of clones; roughly two fifths are singletons. This receptor was taken from a human patient who received an intestinal transplant. The chain joins TRBV27 to TRBJ2-7; possible D gene TRBD2, 6 bases. This material consisted of alloreactive CD8+ T cells from a mixed lymphocyte reaction culture, taken before intestinal transplant. Described subset: CFSE-low proliferating T cells sorted from approximately 6-day pre-transplant mixed lymphocyte reaction (GvH or HvG direction). CDR3 coding DNA: TGTGCCAGCAGTACCGGGAGCTCATACGAGCAGTACTTC. Translation gives CASSTGSSYEQYF.